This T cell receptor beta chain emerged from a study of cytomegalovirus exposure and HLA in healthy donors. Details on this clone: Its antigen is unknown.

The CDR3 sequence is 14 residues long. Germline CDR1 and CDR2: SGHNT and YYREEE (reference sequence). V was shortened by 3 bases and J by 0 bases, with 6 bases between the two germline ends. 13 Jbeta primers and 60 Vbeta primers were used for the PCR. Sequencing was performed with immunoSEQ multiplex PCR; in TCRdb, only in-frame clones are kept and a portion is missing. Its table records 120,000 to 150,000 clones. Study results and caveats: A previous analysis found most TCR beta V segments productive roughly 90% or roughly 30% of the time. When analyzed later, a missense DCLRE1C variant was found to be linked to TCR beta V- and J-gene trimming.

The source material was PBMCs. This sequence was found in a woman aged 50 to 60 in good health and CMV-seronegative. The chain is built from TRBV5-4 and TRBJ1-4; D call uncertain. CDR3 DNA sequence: TGTGCCAGCAGCTCAGTTGCAACTAATGAAAAACTGTTTTTT. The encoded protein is CASSSVATNEKLFF.